This TCR beta chain was obtained from a study of T cell repertoires in cytomegalovirus infection. Across the whole study: It can be stated that public TCR beta signatures indicated CMV infection as well as a matching HLA type.

The J segment lost 1 base and the V segment lost 0 bases, leaving 4 bases of the junction unmatched. This CDR3 contains 17 residues. CDR1 and CDR2 (germline): MGHRA, YSYEKL. Each CDR3 protein is one row after TCRdb ran MiXCR on the reads. Of more than 400,000 distinct CDR3 sequences in the sample, more than 20% were seen once. This clonotype was detected only a few times. The clonotype was recovered from a human donor in good health (CMV status not recorded). Some clones in this sample may be carry-over from other donors' samples. Specimen: PBMCs. The genes are TRBV4-1 and TRBJ2-4; 9 nucleotides agree with TRBD2. CDR3 in DNA: TGCGCCAGCAGCCAAGATGGGGCGGGAGGGGCCAAAAACATTCAGTACTTC. Residues: CASSQDGAGGAKNIQYF.